What follows is one TCR beta chain and its context. Its antigen is currently unknown. This sample was included in a study of cytomegalovirus exposure and HLA in healthy donors. PCR was performed using 60 Vbeta and 13 Jbeta primers. TCRdb's copy holds only in-frame clones and misses some; the assay was immunoSEQ multiplex PCR. This table has 200,000 to 300,000 clones, approximately 84% appearing once. The CDR3 consists of 13 residues. V gave up 6 bases and J gave up 1 base; unmatched junction bases: 2. The germline CDR1 and CDR2 sequences are LNHDA and SQIVND (reference sequence). Study-wide results and limits: Per a prior analysis, the majority of TCR beta V segments were productive roughly 90% or roughly 30% of the time. An apparent linkage of common viral pathogens to several of the most significant clusters emerged in a later analysis. Cytomegalovirus status was reportedly diagnosed by the classifier with high specificity and sensitivity. Presence/absence analysis assumed near-uniform sequencing depth across donors.

The clonotype comes from a woman aged 40 to 50 in good health and CMV-seropositive. V is TRBV19 and J is TRBJ1-1, with 7 positions matching TRBD1. Source material: PBMCs. The CDR3 protein is CASRGQPNTEAFF. CDR3 DNA sequence: TGTGCCAGTAGGGGACAGCCGAACACTGAAGCTTTCTTT.